This TCR beta chain was captured by sequencing in a study of T cells after yellow fever vaccination. Germline CDR1 is SGHRS and CDR2 is YFSETQ. CDR3 length equals 13 residues. V was trimmed by 4 bases and J by 2 bases, leaving 8 bases between them. Regarding the study as a whole: The secondary T-cell response peaked on day 5, not day 15, but was weaker.

MiXCR, run by TCRdb on the 5' RACE reads, gives a single entry per CDR3 protein. The sample lists 200,000 to 300,000 distinct CDR3 sequences, 10% to 15% occurring once. In the case of this clonotype: Its antigen is currently unknown.

Here the sequenced sample was CD4+ T cells sorted from PBMCs, taken 45 days after the yellow fever booster vaccination. This receptor was obtained from a man younger than 40 who received the YFV17D yellow fever vaccine. The rearrangement joins TRBV5-1 to TRBJ2-3; tentatively, D is TRBD2 (5 bases). The CDR3 region is CASSRGFTDTQYF. The CDR3 coding sequence is TGCGCCAGCAGCCGGGGTTTCACAGATACGCAGTATTTT.